One and the same sample provided the 8 T cell receptor beta chains below, sequenced in a study of human T cells and chemical hapten exposure. Regarding time point: patch test 3, about 24 weeks after DPC sensitization. The treatment denotes: therapeutic diphenylcyclopropenone sensitization with weekly scalp DPC. TCRdb processed the RACE reads anew with MiXCR; each CDR3 protein has one entry. The sample carries under 200,000 distinct CDR3 sequences, about 27% recorded once. The starting material was whole blood, obtained in connection with sensitization to the hapten diphenylcyclopropenone (DPC). The receptors were gathered from a woman aged 18 to 35 with alopecia areata. Some clones in this sample may be carry-over from other donors' samples.

V gene TRBV18 combines with J gene TRBJ2-5, with D tentatively TRBD2 (6 bases). Germline assignment: CDR1 KGHSH and CDR2 LQKENI. The V gene lost 0 bases and the J gene lost 3 bases, with 11 bases spanning the gap. CDR3 length equals 15 residues. The CDR3 loop reads CASSPPGGYEETQYF. Written as DNA, the CDR3 is TGTGCCAGCTCACCACCAGGAGGGTACGAAGAGACCCAGTACTTC.

The chain uses TRBV24-1 and TRBJ2-2; 7 positions agree with TRBD1. This CDR3 contains 14 residues. CDR1 KGHDR and CDR2 SFDVKD come from the germline V gene. V lost 5 bases and J lost 3; bases outside the gene matches: 2. CDR3 region: CATSAQGDTGELFF. The CDR3 bases are TGTGCCACCAGTGCCCAGGGGGACACCGGGGAGCTGTTTTTT.

The chain carries TRBV3-1 and TRBJ2-3, with D unclear. Germline CDR1 reads LGHDT; CDR2 reads YNNKEL (reference sequence). V gave up 0 bases and J gave up 4 bases, with 5 bases separating them. CDR3 size: 13 residues. Here the CDR3 DNA reads TGTGCCAGCAGCCAAGAGATCCCAGATACGCAGTATTTT. It yields the protein CASSQEIPDTQYF.

This chain links TRBV6-5 with TRBJ2-7; TRBD2 is a possible D gene (6 bases). Per the germline V gene, CDR1 is MNHEY and CDR2 is SVGAGI. This CDR3 comprises 11 residues. V was trimmed by 10 bases and J by 7 bases, leaving 14 bases between them. This CDR3 is CATRGYGEQYF. The CDR3 nucleotides are TGTGCCACCCGGGGGTACGGGGAGCAGTACTTC.

This clonotype was detected only a few times. This sequence joins TRBV7-9 and TRBJ2-6; no reliable D call. The CDR3 runs 16 residues. The V gene's germline CDR1 is SEHNR and CDR2 FQNEAQ (reference sequence). Trimming removed 5 bases at V and 1 base at J, with 12 bases between. CDR3 coding DNA: TGTGCCAGCAGCCTCGCCTTGGATTCTGGGGCCAACGTCCTGACTTTC. It is translated as CASSLALDSGANVLTF.

This clonotype was counted only a few times. J is TRBJ2-7 and V is TRBV7-2; 7 bases are a match to TRBD2. The CDR3 is made up of 14 amino acids. The ends lost 4 bases at V and 3 bases at J; junction bases unmatched: 6. Germline CDR1 reads SGHTA; CDR2 reads FQGNSA. This chain's CDR3 is CASSSHGGSYEQYF. The CDR3 bases are TGTGCCAGCAGCTCCCACGGGGGGAGCTACGAGCAGTACTTC.

In this sample, this clonotype turned up many times. This chain connects TRBV29-1 to TRBJ1-2; D gene unclear. This CDR3 spans 9 amino acids. With 8 bases removed from V and 6 bases from J, the gap between germline ends came to 7 bases. In germline, CDR1 is SQVTM, CDR2 ANQGSEA. Here the CDR3 DNA reads TGCAGCTTTAGAGATGGCTACACCTTC. Its translation is CSFRDGYTF. Full variable domain (missing parts from reference TRBV29-1 and TRBJ1-2): SAVISQKPSRDICQRGTSLTIQCQVDSQVTMMFWYRQQPGQSLTLIATANQGSEATYESGFVIDKFPISRPNLTFSTLTVSNMSPEDSSIYLCSFRDGYTFGSGTRLTVV.

This chain links TRBV4-1 with TRBJ2-2; 8 nucleotides agree with TRBD2. The CDR3 covers 18 residues. Germline V gene lookup returns CDR1 MGHRA and CDR2 YSYEKL. V lost 0 bases, J lost 6 bases, and 12 bases stayed unmatched. The CDR3: CASSQESRRAGEAGELFF. The CDR3 coding sequence is TGCGCCAGCAGCCAAGAGTCTCGTCGAGCGGGGGAAGCCGGGGAGCTGTTTTTT.